These 2 T cell receptor beta chains came from one sample sequenced in a study of blood T cell repertoires in COVID-19. Data came from immunoSEQ multiplex PCR; TCRdb stores just in-frame clones and leaves some out. The sample holds approximately 89,000 clones, roughly 80% seen once. The specimen sequenced was peripheral blood. The receptors stem from a woman in her 70s with active or convalescent COVID-19.

The chain couples TRBV3-1 (or the pseudogene TRBV3-2) to TRBJ1-2; 7 bases map to TRBD1. V trimming: 4 bases; J trimming: 2 bases; junction bases outside the gene matches: 4. The CDR3 spans 14 residues. CDR1 LGHDT and CDR2 YNNKEL come from the germline V gene (reference sequence). The CDR3 DNA is TGTGCCAGCAGCCGGGGGACAGAGAACTATGGCTACACCTTC. This translates into CASSRGTENYGYTF.

Only a few counts were recorded for this clone. This chain uses TRBV6-2 or TRBV6-3 with TRBJ2-7, with 7 bases fitting TRBD1. The junction had 20 bases not matched to a gene; V was cut back by 2 bases and J by 4 bases. This CDR3 spans 19 amino acids. Germline lookup yields CDR1 MNHEY and CDR2 SVGEGT. As DNA, the CDR3 is TGTGCCAGCAGTTACACGGTCAAGGCGCAGGGGACAGAGAGGTACGAGCAGTACTTC. It specifies CASSYTVKAQGTERYEQYF.